This TCR beta chain emerged from a study of blood T cell repertoires in COVID-19. V lost 7 bases and J lost 6, with 12 bases in between. CDR1 SNHLY and CDR2 FYNNEI come from the germline V gene. The CDR3 covers 12 residues. In the authors' workflow: Amplification from reference gene primers served as the basis for estimated nucleated cell counts. Clones were read by immunoSEQ multiplex PCR, and TCRdb kept only the in-frame ones, dropping some. The DNA was the basis for D and trimming; V, J and clone size are from that table. The sample consists of more than 110,000 clones, roughly 80% of them appearing once.

The sequence was obtained from a woman aged 55-70 years with acute or convalescent COVID-19. This chain links TRBV2 with TRBJ1-1; D is unresolved. The sequenced sample consisted of peripheral blood. This chain's CDR3 is CASTPMRAEAFF. CDR3 in DNA: TGTGCCAGCACCCCGATGCGCGCTGAAGCTTTCTTT.